Described below is a single TCR beta chain sequence and its context. The specificity of this receptor is unknown. The input lacks base qualities; no much larger clone sits a single base away. The data were taken from a study of blood T cell repertoires in COVID-19 (dated by TCRdb to the early 2020s). General notes on the study: The collaborator samples originated in the United States, Italy and Spain and spanned the acute and convalescent phases of COVID-19. The prospective study material was composed of cDNA or gDNA derived from T cells, B-cell-depleted T cells, or PBMCs. The dataset comprised deeply sampled blood TCRbeta repertoires from subjects exposed to, actively infected with, or recovered from COVID-19. A freely available public database, intended as a resource for researchers studying the immune response to SARS-CoV-2, is where the repertoires were released. Samples came from the ongoing ImmuneRACE study (first 160 participants) plus 1,254 subjects from 6 global collaborators. A de-identified subject ID, COVID-19 status, age in years and sex were almost always included in the sample metadata. HLA class I and class II types, where available, came from metadata supplied by the sample provider rather than from assay-based typing.

TCRbeta CDR3 regions were amplified from genomic DNA by means of the immunoSEQ Assay, a bias-controlled multiplex PCR. The original pipeline was this. Nucleated cell counts per sample were estimated from amplification of reference gene primers within the assay. To quantify the absolute abundance of each unique TCRbeta CDR3 rearrangement, sequence reads were collapsed and filtered. For each sample, productive Simpson clonality was calculated as the square root of Simpson's diversity index over productive rearrangements. TCRdb limited this immuneACCESS table to in-frame rearrangements with V and J called. A share of clones is missing; checked studies link under half to unresolved V genes, and the rest is unexplained. V, J and clone size were drawn from that table, and D and trimming were deduced from the DNA. This sample is represented by around 270,000 clones; roughly 88% of them were singletons. About 1% of the sample rests with the top ten.

Results and caveats for the whole study, not just this receptor: The amount of clinical and demographic metadata varied by source and participant and was provided uncurated.

In the germline V gene, CDR1 corresponds to SGDLS and CDR2 to YYNGEE. From cysteine to phenylalanine, the CDR3 is 17 amino acids long. The sequence is cut down to CDR3 DNA, 51 bases in frame from base 1. Compared with germline, V lacks 3 bases and J lacks 0 bases; bases without a gene match: 6. One collaborating source in Seattle enrolled patients while the patients were actively infected and followed the patients over time throughout the course of disease. Collaborating institutions collected whole blood in K2EDTA tubes following their own protocols. For TCRbeta analysis, collaborator samples were shipped as frozen whole blood, as isolated PBMCs, or as DNA extracted from either sample type.

The clonotype was recovered from a human donor with COVID-19, enrolled during active disease. The donor label of this sample is uncertain. In this chain, TRBV9 is recombined with TRBJ2-7; 13 middle bases align to TRBD2. The specimen was peripheral blood. The CDR3 protein: CASSEPGLAGDSYEQYF. The nucleotides are TGTGCCAGCAGCGAGCCAGGACTAGCGGGAGACTCCTACGAGCAGTACTTC.